The table lists the clone carrying this TCR beta chain with many counts. The ends were cut back, 7 bases at V and 3 bases at J, with 18 bases in the middle. Germline values: CDR1 SEHNR, CDR2 FQNEAQ (reference sequence). The CDR3 totals 15 residues. The sample belongs to a study of spatial heterogeneity in lung cancer. Study-level background: Detection consistently yielded more beta chains than alpha chains.

Time point denoted: sample taken at primary tumor resection. The donor population consisted of approximately 68 patients with untreated, early-stage non-small cell lung cancer. The sequenced material consisted of unsorted whole RNA from tumor, nontumor lung or frozen PBMC. The study tagged each TCR cDNA molecule with a unique molecular identifier. In TCRdb, the 5' RACE reads were re-called with MiXCR into one record per CDR3 protein. The sample includes approximately 40,000 distinct CDR3 sequences, 6% to 8% of them seen just once. The rearrangement links TRBV7-9 to TRBJ1-2, with D uncertain. This clonotype was sampled from a male donor with early-stage non-small cell lung cancer. The source material was PBMCs, sampled at surgery. CDR3 residues: CASTPGGNSYYGYTF. The CDR3 DNA reads as TGTGCCAGCACCCCAGGAGGGAACAGTTACTATGGCTACACCTTC.